The next 10 T cell receptor beta chains were all read from a single sample in a study of T cells in Graves' hyperthyroidism and ophthalmopathy. There were TCR beta CDR3 regions amplified from RNA transcripts. An initial round of RT-PCR targeting the TCR CDR3 relied on the HTBI primer set. One entry per CDR3 protein, called by TCRdb with MiXCR from the multiplex PCR reads. The table lists around 180,000 distinct CDR3 sequences, about a sixth of them singletons. Material: blood. The receptors shown here come from a woman between 45 and 60 years old with Graves' hyperthyroidism.

In its sample, this clonotype was seen many times. The J gene is TRBJ2-7, the V gene TRBV5-1; 11 bases match TRBD2. V lost 2 bases and J lost 3; bases outside the gene matches: 1. Germline V gives CDR1 SGHRS, CDR2 YFSETQ. This CDR3 has 14 amino acids. CDR3 sequence reads: CASSLLAGDYEQYF. CDR3 nucleotide sequence: TGCGCCAGCAGCTTACTAGCGGGGGACTACGAGCAGTACTTC.

The chain recombines TRBV30 with TRBJ1-3; D gene ambiguous. Trimming removed 4 bases at V and 0 bases at J, with 4 bases between. The germline CDR1 and CDR2 sequences are GTSNPN and SVGIG (reference sequence). The CDR3 runs 12 residues. The CDR3 DNA reads as TGTGCCTGGATGGACTCTGGAAACACCATATATTTT. It yields the protein CAWMDSGNTIYF.

This clonotype was found a few times. The chain employs TRBV18 and TRBJ1-5, with unresolved D. Germline V CDR1 and CDR2: KGHSH, LQKENI. The CDR3 spans 12 residues. V lost 2 bases and J 9 bases, leaving 8 bases between the germline ends. The CDR3 region is CASSPNRGPQHF. CDR3 nucleotide sequence: TGTGCCAGCTCACCAAATCGGGGGCCCCAGCATTTT.

This clonotype has a count of ten or more. This rearrangement joins TRBV6-1 to TRBJ1-2, with D possibly matching TRBD1 (6 bases). The germline V and J ends were trimmed by 1 base and 4 bases, with 13 bases remaining between them. CDR3 length: 15 residues. CDR1 and CDR2 from the germline V gene are MNHNS and SASEGT. Written as DNA, the CDR3 is TGTGCCAGCAGTGAAGGGGGGGCCGGAGTCTATGGCTACACCTTC. It codes for CASSEGGAGVYGYTF.

This clonotype showed up many times. The chain carries TRBV6-1 and TRBJ1-1; 10 bases line up with TRBD1. The CDR3 runs to 16 residues. V was pared by 10 bases and J by 3 bases, with 14 bases of the junction left unmatched. Germline assignment: CDR1 MNHNS and CDR2 SASEGT. The CDR3 coding sequence is TGTGCCAAAGCTACCGGGACAGGGGAGGCGTACACTGAAGCTTTCTTT. Amino acids: CAKATGTGEAYTEAFF.

This chain uses TRBV6-1 with TRBJ1-3; D unclear. The CDR3 runs to 13 residues. Germline-derived CDR1 and CDR2 are MNHNS and SASEGT. V was pared by 4 bases and J by 0 bases, with 4 bases between. CDR3 nucleotide sequence: TGTGCCAGCAGTGGGAACTCTGGAAACACCATATATTTT. Translating it yields CASSGNSGNTIYF.

At least ten counts were recorded for this clonotype. The genes are TRBV7-2 and TRBJ2-3; D unresolved. Germline CDR1 SGHTA, CDR2 FQGNSA. V was shortened by 1 base and J by 2 bases, with 10 bases between the two germline ends. The CDR3 extends over 15 amino acids. For the CDR3, the DNA is TGTGCCAGCAGCTTAGACGGGCTATACACAGATACGCAGTATTTT. Its protein product is CASSLDGLYTDTQYF.

This clonotype was recorded only once. V and J are TRBV27 and TRBJ1-2; 8 bases align to TRBD1. The V segment lost 5 bases and the J segment 7 bases; nucleotides outside the gene matches: 6. Germline loops: CDR1 MNHEY, CDR2 SMNVEV (reference sequence). The CDR3 loop spans 13 amino acids. The CDR3, as DNA: TGTGCCAGCAGTACCGGACAGGGACCTGGCTACACCTTC. Amino acids: CASSTGQGPGYTF.

This clonotype was observed at least ten times. The chain couples TRBV12-3 or TRBV12-4 to TRBJ2-6, with D uncertain. The CDR3 contains 16 residues. V lost 5 bases to trimming and J lost 0 bases, with 11 bases between them. The CDR3 is CASSPTVSSGANVLTF. The CDR3 nucleotides read TGTGCCAGCAGTCCGACTGTTAGCTCTGGGGCCAACGTCCTGACTTTC.

This clonotype occurred many times. The rearrangement links TRBV12-3 or TRBV12-4 to TRBJ1-1, with 7 bases identical to TRBD1. Trimming at V came to 7 bases and at J to 0 bases, leaving 8 bases not matched to a gene. The CDR3 contains 15 residues. The CDR3 DNA follows: TGTGCCAGCAAACCGAGGACAGGAATGAACACTGAAGCTTTCTTT. Protein: CASKPRTGMNTEAFF.